The next 26 T cell receptor beta chains were all read from a single sample in a study of graft-versus-host responses after intestinal transplantation. Antigens for these TCRs are unknown. TCRdb's table, derived via immunoSEQ multiplex PCR, lists solely in-frame clones and lacks some. The repertoire holds about 91,000 clones, with about 91% as singletons. Sequencing used unstimulated CD4+ T cells sorted from spleen or lymph node cells, obtained before transplant. These receptors were collected from a human donor who was the organ donor for an intestinal transplant.

The chain carries TRBV5-4 and TRBJ2-7, with a weak D call TRBD1 (5 bases). The germline gives CDR1 SGHNT, CDR2 YYREEE (reference sequence). Trimming took off 1 base at V and 5 bases at J, with 13 bases between the two ends. This CDR3 comprises 14 residues. The CDR3 bases are TGTGCCAGCAGCTTGCGGCAGGGAAAGGACGAGCAGTACTTC. Encoded protein: CASSLRQGKDEQYF. The full variable domain, its missing parts supplied by reference TRBV5-4 and TRBJ2-7, is ETGVTQSPTHLIKTRGQQVTLRCSSQSGHNTVSWYQQALGQGPQFIFQYYREEENGRGNFPPRFSGLQFPNYSSELNVNALELDDSALYLCASSLRQGKDEQYFGPGTRLTVT.

About this clone: At one end, the junction sequence differs from germline, possibly due to a read error. The chain uses TRBV7-7 and TRBJ1-3; 11 bases are a match to TRBD1. Germline CDR1 reads SSHAT; CDR2 reads FNYEAQ (reference sequence). The CDR3 length is 18 residues. The CDR3 nucleotides read TGTGCTAGCAGCTGGACCGAGGACAGGGGGCTGTCTGGAAACACCATATATTTT. Amino acid sequence: CASSWTEDRGLSGNTIYF.

CDR3 region: CASFRTEAFF. CDR3 sequence (DNA): TGTGCCAGTTTCAGGACTGAAGCTTTCTTT. The genes are TRBV19 and TRBJ1-1; D is unresolved. Germline CDR1 is LNHDA and CDR2 is SQIVND (reference sequence). Trimming shortened V by 8 bases and J by 5 bases, and 6 bases separated the two germline ends. This CDR3 has 10 amino acids.

This clone was recorded only once. The chain recombines TRBV5-1 with TRBJ2-1, with D possibly TRBD1 on 5 matching bases. Trimming pared 0 bases from V and 0 bases from J, leaving 7 bases between. Germline assignment: CDR1 SGHRS and CDR2 YFSETQ. The length of the CDR3 is 15 residues. Written as DNA, the CDR3 is TGCGCCAGCAGCTTGGGTGGGGCCTCCTACAATGAGCAGTTCTTC. As protein: CASSLGGASYNEQFF.

J is TRBJ2-1 and V is TRBV11-3; 14 nucleotides line up with TRBD2. With V trimmed by 5 bases and J by 4 bases, 13 bases remained unmatched. The CDR3 is 19 amino acids. CDR1 is SGHNT, CDR2 YENEEA, per germline. The CDR3 reads CASSHTGTSGGGRYNEQFF. The CDR3 nucleotides read TGTGCCAGCAGCCACACCGGGACTAGCGGGGGAGGGAGATACAATGAGCAGTTCTTC.

The chain combines TRBV7-9 with TRBJ1-2; D unresolved. The CDR3 sequence is 14 residues long. The V gene's germline CDR1 is SEHNR and CDR2 FQNEAQ (reference sequence). Trimming pared 5 bases from V and 2 bases from J, leaving 12 bases between. The CDR3 loop is CASSPRGANYGYTF. The CDR3 DNA is TGTGCCAGCAGCCCCAGAGGAGCCAACTATGGCTACACCTTC. Full variable domain (rest looked up from reference TRBV7-9 and TRBJ1-2): DTGVSQNPRHKITKRGQNVTFRCDPISEHNRLYWYRQTLGQGPEFLTYFQNEAQLEKSRLLSDRFSAERPKGSFSTLEIQRTEQGDSAMYLCASSPRGANYGYTFGSGTRLTVV.

This clone was seen a single time. The gene calls are TRBV10-3 and TRBJ2-7; 7 nucleotides match TRBD1. After removal of 8 bases from V and 2 bases from J, the junction contained 3 bases not matched to a gene. Germline CDR1 reads ENHRY; CDR2 reads SYGVKD. CDR3 length: 12 amino acids. CDR3 in DNA: TGTGCCATCGGGGACAGCACCTACGAGCAGTACTTC. It translates to CAIGDSTYEQYF.

The chain joins TRBV6-5 to TRBJ1-1, with 8 nucleotides matching TRBD1. CDR3 length equals 13 residues. Per the germline V gene, CDR1 is MNHEY and CDR2 is SVGAGI. V was clipped by 7 bases and J by 5 bases; unmatched bases: 6. The CDR3 reads CASTDRGRTEAFF. CDR3 sequence (DNA): TGTGCCAGCACTGACAGGGGTCGAACTGAAGCTTTCTTT.

The chain recombines TRBV11-2 with TRBJ1-1; D is perhaps TRBD1 (5 bases). V gave up 5 bases and J gave up 2 bases, with 15 bases separating them. Germline CDR1 reads SGHAT; CDR2 reads FQNNGV. The length of the CDR3 is 15 residues. The DNA of the CDR3 is TGTGCCAGCAGCACACCGCGGGGACGAAACACTGAAGCTTTCTTT. Encoded protein: CASSTPRGRNTEAFF.

The chain carries TRBV19 and TRBJ1-5; D gene unclear. V lost 6 bases and J lost 0, with 18 bases in between. The CDR3 contains 17 residues. Germline CDR1 LNHDA, CDR2 SQIVND (reference sequence). The CDR3 DNA follows: TGTGCCAGTAGACATACTATAAGAGGCTATAGCAATCAGCCCCAGCATTTT. Its translation: CASRHTIRGYSNQPQHF.

CDR3 region: CASSQVPVKAGNTIYF. The CDR3 DNA follows: TGTGCCAGCAGCCAAGTTCCGGTTAAAGCAGGAAACACCATATATTTT. J is TRBJ1-3 and V is TRBV4-2; D remains unclear. Looked up from germline, CDR1 is LGHNA and CDR2 is YNFKEQ. This CDR3 comprises 16 residues. The V and J ends lost 1 base and 4 bases respectively, with 14 bases between them.

This chain joins TRBV25-1 and TRBJ2-7; TRBD2 aligns across 7 bases. CDR1 MGHDK and CDR2 SYGVNS come from the germline V gene. The V segment lost 4 bases and the J segment 3 bases; nucleotides outside the gene matches: 6. This CDR3 contains 14 residues. The DNA for the CDR3 is TGTGCCAGCAGTGGGGGAGGGGAAATCTACGAGCAGTACTTC. The encoded protein is CASSGGGEIYEQYF.

The chain combines TRBV6-1 with TRBJ2-1; 10 positions match TRBD1. J gave up 3 bases and V 6 bases, and 5 bases lay outside the gene matches. Per germline, CDR1 MNHNS and CDR2 SASEGT. The CDR3 is 15 amino acids. The CDR3 DNA is TGTGCCAGCAGGAGGGACAGGGGCGACTACAATGAGCAGTTCTTC. Amino acids: CASRRDRGDYNEQFF.

The chain recombines TRBV7-2 with TRBJ2-5, with D perhaps matching TRBD1 (5 bases). Between the trimmed V and J ends, which lost 7 bases and 1 base, there was a span of 13 bases. The CDR3 length is 14 residues. CDR1 SGHTA and CDR2 FQGNSA come from the germline V gene. The CDR3 DNA is TGTGCCAGCACCCAGGGTGGGGTCCAAGAGACCCAGTACTTC. Translation gives CASTQGGVQETQYF.

The V and J genes are TRBV6-1 and TRBJ1-5; TRBD1 might be the D (6 bases). V was clipped by 3 bases and J by 6 bases, with 12 bases between them. The CDR3 contains 14 residues. Germline V gives CDR1 MNHNS, CDR2 SASEGT. In nucleotides, the CDR3 is TGTGCCAGCAGTGATAACAGGGCTGCTCAGCCCCAGCATTTT. It translates to CASSDNRAAQPQHF.

The genes are TRBV7-9 and TRBJ1-1; 9 bases agree with TRBD1. CDR1 is SEHNR, CDR2 FQNEAQ, per germline (reference sequence). V shed 5 bases, J shed 6 bases, and the junction held 7 bases outside the gene matches. The CDR3 contains 14 residues. Here the CDR3 reads CASSPKGQGAEAFF. The CDR3 nucleotides are TGTGCCAGCAGCCCTAAGGGACAGGGTGCTGAAGCTTTCTTT.

The chain links TRBV11-3 to TRBJ1-4; 7 bases align to TRBD1. The CDR3 is made up of 15 amino acids. Germline V gene lookup returns CDR1 SGHNT and CDR2 YENEEA. V trimming: 2 bases; J trimming: 4 bases; junction bases outside the gene matches: 4. CDR3: CASSLRGLLNEKLFF. In nucleotides, the CDR3 is TGTGCCAGCAGCTTAAGGGGGCTCCTTAATGAAAAACTGTTTTTT.

This chain links TRBV10-2 with TRBJ2-7; 7 nucleotides align to TRBD2. The CDR3 has 14 amino acids. The V and J ends lost 0 bases and 7 bases, in that order; junction bases with no gene match: 6. Germline CDR1 is WSHSY and CDR2 is SAAADI. The CDR3 DNA follows: TGCGCCAGCAGTGAGTCGCCAGCGGGGAGGGAGCAGTACTTC. This translates into CASSESPAGREQYF.

This chain connects TRBV6-5 to TRBJ2-2; a weak D match, TRBD1 (5 bases). Germline loops: CDR1 MNHEY, CDR2 SVGAGI. The CDR3 totals 14 residues. V lost 6 bases and J lost 6, with 14 bases in between. Here the CDR3 reads CASSRIQGSGELFF. CDR3 in DNA: TGTGCCAGCAGCCGAATTCAGGGTTCCGGGGAGCTGTTTTTT.

The chain combines TRBV30 with TRBJ1-2; perhaps TRBD1 as D (6 bases). Trimming removed 5 bases at V and 1 base at J, with 8 bases between. Germline V CDR1 and CDR2: GTSNPN, SVGIG (reference sequence). There are 12 residues in the CDR3. The CDR3, as DNA: TGTGCCTGGTACAGGGTTAACTATGGCTACACCTTC. Protein sequence: CAWYRVNYGYTF.

The genes are TRBV28 and TRBJ2-7, with D unclear. The CDR3 is 13 amino acids. Deletions cut 1 base from V and 2 bases from J, with 6 bases between. The germline V gene encodes CDR1 MDHEN and CDR2 SYDVKM. Here the CDR3 DNA reads TGTGCCAGCAGTTTATCCACGGCCTACGAGCAGTACTTC. Its translation is CASSLSTAYEQYF. Variable domain in full (rest from reference TRBV28 and TRBJ2-7): DVKVTQSSRYLVKRTGEKVFLECVQDMDHENMFWYRQDPGLGLRLIYFSYDVKMKEKGDIPEGYSVSREKKERFSLILESASTNQTSMYLCASSLSTAYEQYFGPGTRLTVT.

This chain uses TRBV5-8 with TRBJ2-3, with D possibly TRBD1 on 6 matching bases. The CDR3 runs 15 residues. The V end lost 8 bases, the J end lost 2 bases, and 18 bases lay between the germline ends. Germline V gives CDR1 SGHTS, CDR2 YDEGEE. CDR3 nucleotide sequence: TGTGCCAGACGAAACAGGGTACTCAACACAGATACGCAGTATTTT. Protein product: CARRNRVLNTDTQYF.

The chain uses TRBV19 and TRBJ1-6; the match to TRBD1 covers 8 bases. The CDR3 contains 18 residues. Germline CDR1 and CDR2: LNHDA and SQIVND (reference sequence). J was trimmed by 3 bases and V by 5 bases; bases with no gene match: 12. In nucleotides, the CDR3 is TGTGCCAGTAGTCTGACAGGGGTGGGTCTCTTCTATAATTCACCCCTCCACTTT. It yields the protein CASSLTGVGLFYNSPLHF.

This chain links TRBV10-1 with TRBJ2-5; 11 bases map to TRBD2. Germline V gene data show CDR1 as WNHNN and CDR2 as SYGVQD (reference sequence). The V gene end was trimmed by 0 bases and the J gene end by 5 bases; junction bases not matched to a gene: 5. CDR3 length: 16 amino acids. CDR3 in amino acids: CASSESDSGRAETQYF. In nucleotides, the CDR3 is TGCGCCAGCAGTGAGTCGGATAGCGGGAGGGCCGAGACCCAGTACTTC.

This clone is medium-sized in the sample. This sequence joins TRBV6-1 and TRBJ1-2; 7 bases are shared with TRBD1. CDR3 size: 15 residues. Trimming cost V 2 bases and J 8 bases; bases outside gene matches: 11. Germline CDR1 and CDR2: MNHNS and SASEGT. The CDR3 region has the DNA TGTGCCAGCAGTGAAACCCCCGGGACAGTATACGGCTACACCTTC. Translating it yields CASSETPGTVYGYTF.

This clone was recorded only once. Here the CDR3 DNA reads TGTGCCAGCAGCGTAGGCCCAGGGAGGTTCACTGAAGCTTTCTTT. It yields the protein CASSVGPGRFTEAFF. This rearrangement joins TRBV9 to TRBJ1-1; D is perhaps TRBD1 (5 bases). Germline-derived CDR1 and CDR2 are SGDLS and YYNGEE. Trimming pared 0 bases from V and 4 bases from J, leaving 13 bases between. The CDR3 sequence is 15 residues long.